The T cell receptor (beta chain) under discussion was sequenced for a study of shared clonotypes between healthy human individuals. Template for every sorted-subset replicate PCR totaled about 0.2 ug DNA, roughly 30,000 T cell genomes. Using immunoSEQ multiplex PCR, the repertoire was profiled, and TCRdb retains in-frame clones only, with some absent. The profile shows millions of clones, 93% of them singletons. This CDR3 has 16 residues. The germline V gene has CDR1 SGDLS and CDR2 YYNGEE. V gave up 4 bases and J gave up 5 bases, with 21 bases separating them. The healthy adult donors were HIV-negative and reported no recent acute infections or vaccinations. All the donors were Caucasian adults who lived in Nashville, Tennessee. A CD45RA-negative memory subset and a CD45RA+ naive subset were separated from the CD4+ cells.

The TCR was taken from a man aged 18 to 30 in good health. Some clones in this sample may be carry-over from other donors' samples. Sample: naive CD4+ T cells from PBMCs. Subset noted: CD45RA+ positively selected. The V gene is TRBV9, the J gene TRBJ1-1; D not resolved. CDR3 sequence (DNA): TGTGCCAGCAGCCCGCAATACGAGGGCGCGAGGACTGAAGCTTTCTTT. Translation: CASSPQYEGARTEAFF.